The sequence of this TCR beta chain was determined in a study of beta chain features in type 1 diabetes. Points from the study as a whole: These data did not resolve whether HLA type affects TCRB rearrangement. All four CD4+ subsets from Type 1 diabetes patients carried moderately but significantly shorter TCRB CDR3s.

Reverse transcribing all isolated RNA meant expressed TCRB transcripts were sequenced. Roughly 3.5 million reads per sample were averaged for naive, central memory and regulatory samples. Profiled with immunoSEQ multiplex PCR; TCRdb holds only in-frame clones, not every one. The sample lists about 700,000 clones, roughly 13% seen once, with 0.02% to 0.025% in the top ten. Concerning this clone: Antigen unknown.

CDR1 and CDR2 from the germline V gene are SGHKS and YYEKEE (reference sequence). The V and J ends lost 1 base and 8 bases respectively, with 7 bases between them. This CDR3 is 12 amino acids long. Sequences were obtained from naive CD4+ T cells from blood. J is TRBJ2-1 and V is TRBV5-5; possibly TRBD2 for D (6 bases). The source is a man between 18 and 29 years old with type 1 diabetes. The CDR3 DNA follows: TGTGCCAGCAGCTTGCGGGACTATGAGCAGTTCTTC. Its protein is CASSLRDYEQFF.